This T cell receptor beta chain is from a study of chemoradiotherapy in HPV16-positive cancers. Repeated repertoire sampling spanned the course of chemoradiotherapy. This table comes from immunoSEQ multiplex PCR, and its TCRdb copy is limited to in-frame clones, with some not included. The sample carries about 2,000 clones, roughly four fifths recorded once. CDR1 and CDR2 (germline): SGHAT, FQDESV (reference sequence). The CDR3 length is 13 residues. With 3 bases removed from V and 3 bases from J, the gap between germline ends came to 8 bases. A note on this clone: Its antigen is still unknown.

Study conclusions and caveats: Candidate HPV-specific clones and E7-related TCR motifs grew in tumor during treatment.

The sample consisted of tumor tissue, taken from a patient who underwent chemoradiotherapy. J is TRBJ1-2 and V is TRBV11-1; D gene ambiguous. The source is a human donor with HPV-associated anogenital cancer. CDR3 in amino acids: CASSFPGDYGYTF. The CDR3 region has the DNA TGTGCCAGCAGCTTTCCCGGGGACTATGGCTACACCTTC.